These 27 T cell receptor beta chains were all obtained from the same sample, sequenced in a study of T cell repertoires in cytomegalovirus infection. TCRdb fed the reads into MiXCR, producing one record per CDR3 protein. The sample consists of 150,000 to 200,000 distinct CDR3 sequences, about 15% of them appearing once. Sequenced sample: PBMCs. These receptors all stem from a human donor in good health (CMV status not recorded). Some clones in this sample may be carry-over from other donors' samples.

This clonotype was found a few times. This chain links TRBV28 with TRBJ1-1, with 12 positions matching TRBD1. This CDR3 has 15 residues. Germline V CDR1 and CDR2: MDHEN, SYDVKM. The J segment lost 6 bases and the V segment lost 4 bases, leaving 6 bases of the junction unmatched. The CDR3 loop reads CASSSGTGGRAEAFF. In nucleotides, the CDR3 is TGTGCCAGCAGTTCGGGGACAGGGGGCCGGGCTGAAGCTTTCTTT.

This clonotype was detected many times. The chain links TRBV2 to TRBJ1-5; 7 positions agree with TRBD1. This CDR3 comprises 14 residues. Trimming took 4 bases from V and 6 from J; bases not matched to a gene: 6. CDR1 is SNHLY and CDR2 is FYNNEI in the germline V gene. The CDR3 DNA reads as TGTGCCAGCAGTGTGGGACAGCCCGCTCAGCCCCAGCATTTT. Protein sequence: CASSVGQPAQPQHF. The full variable domain, rest sourced from reference TRBV2 and TRBJ1-5, is EPEVTQTPSHQVTQMGQEVILRCVPISNHLYFYWYRQILGQKVEFLVSFYNNEISEKSEIFDDQFSVERPDGSNFTLKIRSTKLEDSAMYFCASSVGQPAQPQHFGDGTRLSIL.

The chain is built from TRBV12-3 or TRBV12-4 and TRBJ1-5; D not resolved. V was clipped by 1 base and J by 2 bases, with 9 bases between them. This CDR3 is 15 amino acids long. CDR3 in amino acids: CASSLDGRGNQPQHF. In nucleotides, the CDR3 is TGTGCCAGCAGTTTAGACGGGCGAGGCAATCAGCCCCAGCATTTT.

This clonotype has a handful of counts. This chain joins TRBV28 and TRBJ2-2; D could derive from TRBD1 or TRBD2 (5 bases each). The ends were cut back, 5 bases at V and 2 bases at J, with 12 bases in the middle. CDR3 size: 15 residues. CDR1 and CDR2 (germline): MDHEN, SYDVKM. The DNA of the CDR3 is TGTGCCAGCAGTAGGTGGGACGGAAACACCGGGGAGCTGTTTTTT. This translates into CASSRWDGNTGELFF.

This clonotype was detected many times. The CDR3 protein is CASRNTGRGGNEQFF. The CDR3 DNA follows: TGTGCCAGCAGAAATACAGGGAGGGGGGGCAATGAGCAGTTCTTC. The chain recombines TRBV5-5 with TRBJ2-1; tentatively, D is TRBD2 (7 bases). V lost 5 bases, J lost 6 bases, and 18 bases lay in between. There are 15 residues in the CDR3. Germline CDR1 SGHKS, CDR2 YYEKEE (reference sequence).

The V call is TRBV2, the J call TRBJ1-5, with 8 positions matching TRBD1. Germline V lookup: CDR1 SNHLY, CDR2 FYNNEI. The CDR3 totals 14 residues. Trimming at V came to 6 bases and at J to 4 bases, leaving 5 bases not matched to a gene. CDR3 in amino acids: CASRGTGLNQPQHF. Written as DNA, the CDR3 is TGTGCCAGCAGAGGGACAGGTTTGAATCAGCCCCAGCATTTT.

This clonotype was seen a handful of times. V gene TRBV28 combines with J gene TRBJ1-5; no firm D call. Germline V CDR1 and CDR2: MDHEN, SYDVKM. The CDR3 sequence is 16 residues long. V lost 1 base and J 0 bases, leaving 10 bases between the germline ends. CDR3: CASSLFPKYSNQPQHF. CDR3 nucleotide sequence: TGTGCCAGCAGTTTATTTCCCAAGTATAGCAATCAGCCCCAGCATTTT. Full variable domain (outside the CDR3, taken from reference TRBV28 and TRBJ1-5): DVKVTQSSRYLVKRTGEKVFLECVQDMDHENMFWYRQDPGLGLRLIYFSYDVKMKEKGDIPEGYSVSREKKERFSLILESASTNQTSMYLCASSLFPKYSNQPQHFGDGTRLSIL.

This clonotype was observed many times. The chain combines TRBV6-2 or TRBV6-3 with TRBJ1-1; TRBD1 aligns across 8 bases. Per the germline V gene, CDR1 is MNHEY and CDR2 is SVGEGT. V was clipped by 6 bases and J by 0 bases; unmatched bases: 3. The CDR3 consists of 14 residues. CDR3 coding DNA: TGTGCCAGCAGAAGGACAGGGTTGAACACTGAAGCTTTCTTT. Translating it yields CASRRTGLNTEAFF.

This clonotype was recorded a few times. The chain combines TRBV29-1 with TRBJ1-1, with D perhaps TRBD1 (6 bases). The V and J ends lost 4 bases and 0 bases respectively, with 12 bases between them. CDR3 length: 14 amino acids. Looked up from germline, CDR1 is SQVTM and CDR2 is ANQGSEA. This CDR3 reads CSVGVDRLNTEAFF. DNA for the CDR3: TGCAGCGTTGGGGTGGACAGATTGAACACTGAAGCTTTCTTT.

This clonotype was seen at least ten times. The rearrangement joins TRBV7-9 to TRBJ2-5; D is perhaps TRBD2 (6 bases). The CDR3 is made up of 14 amino acids. With 0 bases removed from V and 2 bases from J, the gap between germline ends came to 7 bases. Germline V gives CDR1 SEHNR, CDR2 FQNEAQ (reference sequence). The CDR3 DNA follows: TGTGCCAGCAGCTTAGCCGGGGGACAAGAGACCCAGTACTTC. This translates into CASSLAGGQETQYF.

The chain couples TRBV15 to TRBJ2-1; 9 bases map to TRBD2. The V gene end was trimmed by 3 bases and the J gene end by 5 bases; junction bases not matched to a gene: 8. This CDR3 spans 16 amino acids. Germline CDR1 and CDR2: LNHNV and YYDKDF (reference sequence). The CDR3 sequence: CATSRWTSARHNEQFF. CDR3 DNA sequence: TGTGCCACCAGCAGGTGGACTAGCGCTCGCCACAATGAGCAGTTCTTC.

This clonotype was seen a few times. This rearrangement joins TRBV20-1 to TRBJ1-5, with D possibly being TRBD1 (6 bases). V dropped 6 bases and J dropped 4 bases, with 16 bases sitting between them. Germline V gives CDR1 DFQATT, CDR2 SNEGSKA (reference sequence). The CDR3 extends over 14 amino acids. In DNA, the CDR3 is TGCAGTGCGGGGGGCGGAGGGCGGAATCAGCCCCAGCATTTT. Translation: CSAGGGGRNQPQHF.

The rearrangement links TRBV5-1 to TRBJ2-7; D gene unclear. This CDR3 has 15 residues. With 4 bases removed from V and 0 bases from J, the gap between germline ends came to 14 bases. Per the germline V gene, CDR1 is SGHRS and CDR2 is YFSETQ. CDR3 DNA: TGCGCCAGCAGCAAAGACAAACCTTCCTCCTACGAGCAGTACTTC. Its translation: CASSKDKPSSYEQYF.

This clonotype was observed many times. The J gene is TRBJ1-1, the V gene TRBV7-2; D gene unclear. The V end lost 1 base, the J end lost 5 bases, and 11 bases lay between the germline ends. Germline values: CDR1 SGHTA, CDR2 FQGNSA. The CDR3 is made up of 14 amino acids. CDR3 DNA: TGTGCCAGCAGCTTAGGCCTCCGCGAGACTGAAGCTTTCTTT. This encodes CASSLGLRETEAFF.

This clonotype has more than one count but fewer than ten. This rearrangement joins TRBV6-2 or TRBV6-3 to TRBJ1-1; D is ambiguous. The germline CDR1 and CDR2 sequences are MNHEY and SVGEGT. The V gene lost 2 bases and the J gene lost 4 bases, with 11 bases spanning the gap. This CDR3 is 14 amino acids long. The DNA for the CDR3 is TGTGCCAGCAGTTACCGTCCGTCCCCCACTGAAGCTTTCTTT. Translation gives CASSYRPSPTEAFF.

This clonotype was counted a few times. The chain recombines TRBV7-6 with TRBJ2-7; D not certain. Germline loops: CDR1 SGHVS, CDR2 FNYEAQ. Trimming removed 5 bases from V and 3 bases from J, with 8 bases in between. CDR3 size: 12 residues. The CDR3 loop is CASSPKVYEQYF. The CDR3 nucleotides are TGTGCCAGCAGCCCTAAGGTCTACGAGCAGTACTTC.

This clonotype has just a few counts. The chain employs TRBV6-2 or TRBV6-3 and TRBJ2-3, with D perhaps TRBD1 (5 bases). CDR1 is MNHEY and CDR2 is SVGEGT in the germline V gene. The CDR3 contains 12 residues. Trimming stripped 6 bases from V and 8 bases from J, with 12 bases between. DNA of the CDR3: TGTGCCAGCAGCCCAGGGTCTGGTACGCAGTATTTT. This gives the protein CASSPGSGTQYF.

This clonotype was recorded a few times. The genes are TRBV2 and TRBJ2-1, with 16 bases matching TRBD2. The CDR3 consists of 17 residues. Losses at the gene ends were 7 bases for V and 9 bases for J; bases not matched to a gene: 12. Germline V gives CDR1 SNHLY, CDR2 FYNNEI. CDR3 sequence reads: CASTLRGTSGRASEQFF. CDR3 DNA: TGTGCCAGCACTTTGCGCGGGACTAGCGGGAGGGCAAGTGAGCAGTTCTTC.

This clonotype was detected a few times. The chain joins TRBV29-1 to TRBJ2-7; tentative D call: TRBD1 (6 bases). V lost 4 bases and J 2 bases, leaving 18 bases between the germline ends. The CDR3 sequence is 15 residues long. The germline CDR1 and CDR2 sequences are SQVTM and ANQGSEA. CDR3 region: CSVVGATPGPYEQYF. The CDR3 DNA is TGCAGCGTTGTGGGGGCCACGCCCGGGCCCTACGAGCAGTACTTC.

This clonotype has at least ten counts. This sequence joins TRBV11-2 and TRBJ1-1, with D perhaps TRBD1 (5 bases). Germline CDR1 and CDR2: SGHAT and FQNNGV. The V and J ends lost 0 bases and 5 bases respectively, with 13 bases between them. The CDR3 covers 15 residues. The CDR3 DNA sequence: TGTGCCAGCAGCTTAGACGGCAGGGATTTGACTGAAGCTTTCTTT. Residues: CASSLDGRDLTEAFF.

The rearrangement links TRBV27 to TRBJ2-7, with 9 positions matching TRBD1. There are 12 residues in the CDR3. CDR1 is MNHEY and CDR2 is SMNVEV in the germline V gene (reference sequence). J lost 6 bases, V lost 6 bases, and 3 bases had no gene match. DNA of the CDR3: TGTGCCAGCAGCCGACAGGGGGGCGAGCAGTACTTC. Residues: CASSRQGGEQYF.

The chain carries TRBV2 and TRBJ2-5; D is ambiguous. V shed 1 base and J shed 6 bases, with 9 bases lying between them. This CDR3 contains 13 residues. Germline CDR1 and CDR2: SNHLY and FYNNEI. The CDR3 region has the DNA TGTGCCAGCAGTGAAGGAGGAAAGAAGACCCAGTACTTC. Translated, it gives CASSEGGKKTQYF.

This chain links TRBV2 with TRBJ1-4; D unresolved. Germline V gene data show CDR1 as SNHLY and CDR2 as FYNNEI. The CDR3 spans 15 residues. The germline V and J ends were trimmed by 7 bases and 8 bases, with 20 bases remaining between them. Here the CDR3 reads CASTRMRDSGEKLFF. CDR3 bases: TGTGCCAGCACCAGAATGAGGGATTCGGGCGAAAAACTGTTTTTT.

There are many counts of this clonotype. The chain couples TRBV12-3 or TRBV12-4 to TRBJ1-5; D unresolved. This CDR3 is 15 amino acids long. Between the trimmed V and J ends, which lost 5 bases and 0 bases, there was a span of 11 bases. CDR3 nucleotide sequence: TGTGCCAGCAGTCTACAGCTAGATAGCAATCAGCCCCAGCATTTT. Translated, it gives CASSLQLDSNQPQHF.

This clonotype has only a few counts. The chain employs TRBV3-1 and TRBJ1-2; a weak D match, TRBD1 (5 bases). Germline V lookup: CDR1 LGHDT, CDR2 YNNKEL (reference sequence). The CDR3 has 16 residues. Trimming removed 1 base from V and 7 bases from J, with 19 bases in between. The CDR3 loop reads CASSQAGPGKPSGYTF. In nucleotides, the CDR3 is TGTGCCAGCAGCCAAGCCGGGCCAGGGAAACCCTCTGGCTACACCTTC.

This clonotype was seen ten or more times. The rearrangement joins TRBV7-8 to TRBJ1-1; D is uncertain. The V gene lost 6 bases and the J gene lost 0 bases, with 8 bases spanning the gap. CDR1 and CDR2 (germline): SGHVS, FQNEAQ. The CDR3 sequence is 13 residues long. The CDR3: CASRVDMNTEAFF. CDR3 in DNA: TGTGCCAGCAGGGTTGACATGAACACTGAAGCTTTCTTT. Complete variable domain (other parts from reference TRBV7-8 and TRBJ1-1): GAGVSQSPRYKVAKRGQDVALRCDPISGHVSLFWYQQALGQGPEFLTYFQNEAQLDKSGLPSDRFFAERPEGSVSTLKIQRTQQEDSAVYLCASRVDMNTEAFFGQGTRLTVV.

In this sample, this clonotype turned up many times. This chain uses TRBV28 with TRBJ2-1; 14 nucleotides align to TRBD2. Germline V gene data show CDR1 as MDHEN and CDR2 as SYDVKM. The CDR3 totals 19 residues. The junction had 11 bases not matched to a gene; V was cut back by 6 bases and J by 1 base. The CDR3 sequence is CASRGTSGRRRASYNEQFF. Here the CDR3 DNA reads TGTGCCAGCAGGGGGACTAGCGGGAGACGCCGTGCATCCTACAATGAGCAGTTCTTC.